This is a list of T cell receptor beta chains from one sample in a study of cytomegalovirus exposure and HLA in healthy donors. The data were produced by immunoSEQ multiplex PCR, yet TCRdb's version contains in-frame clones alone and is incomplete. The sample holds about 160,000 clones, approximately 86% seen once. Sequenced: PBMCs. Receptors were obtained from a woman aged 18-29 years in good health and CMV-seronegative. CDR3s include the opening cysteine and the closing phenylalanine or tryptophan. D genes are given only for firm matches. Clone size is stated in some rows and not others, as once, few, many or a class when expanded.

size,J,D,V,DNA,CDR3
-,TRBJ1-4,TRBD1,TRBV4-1,TGCGCCAGCAGCCAAGATCGGGGACAGGGGGCTTCGGGAGGCGCTAAACTGTTTTTT,CASSQDRGQGASGGAKLFF
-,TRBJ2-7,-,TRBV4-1,TGCGCCAGCAGCCAAGGGACACCGTACGAGCAGTACTTC,CASSQGTPYEQYF
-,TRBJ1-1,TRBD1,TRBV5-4,TGTGCCAGCAGCTCACGGGACAGGTGGTTCGGTGAAGCTTTCTTT,CASSSRDRWFGEAFF
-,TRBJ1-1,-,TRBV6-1,TGTGCCAGCAGTGAAGGGCTGCGGGGCACTGAAGCTTTCTTT,CASSEGLRGTEAFF
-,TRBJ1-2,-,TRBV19,TGTGCCAGTAGTCCTTCAGGGAGGGGCGTCGATGGCTACACCTTC,CASSPSGRGVDGYTF
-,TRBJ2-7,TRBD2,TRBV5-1,TGCGCCAGCAGCTCACAGGGTGGTCGGACTAGCGGGTCCTACGAGCAGTACTTC,CASSSQGGRTSGSYEQYF
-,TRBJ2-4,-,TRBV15,TGTGCCACCAGCACGGACTTAAAAAACATTCAGTACTTC,CATSTDLKNIQYF
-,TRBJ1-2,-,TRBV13,TGTGCCAGCAGCCCCGTGGGTCGCGGTGGCTACACCTTC,CASSPVGRGGYTF
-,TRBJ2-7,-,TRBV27,TGTGCCAGCAGTTGGGCCAGCGGGTACGAGCAGTACTTC,CASSWASGYEQYF
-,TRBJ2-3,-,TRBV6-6,TGTGCCAGCAGTTACCCCGAGACAGATACGCAGTATTTT,CASSYPETDTQYF
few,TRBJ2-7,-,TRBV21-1,TGTGCCAGAATAGTTTACGAGCAGTACTTC,CARIVYEQYF
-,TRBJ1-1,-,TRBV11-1,TGTGCCAGCAGCTTAGTGAACAGGGTTAACACTGAAGCTTTCTTT,CASSLVNRVNTEAFF
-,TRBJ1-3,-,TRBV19,TGTGCCAGTAGTATTCCGACAGGTACCTTCTCTGGAAACACCATATATTTT,CASSIPTGTFSGNTIYF
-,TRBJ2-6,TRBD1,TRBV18,TGTGCCAGCTCAATACGACTAGACAGGGGACTCTCTGGGGCCAACGTCCTGACTTTC,CASSIRLDRGLSGANVLTF
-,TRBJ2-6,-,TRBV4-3,TGCGCCAGCAGCCGACAAGGTGGGGCCAACGTCCTGACTTTC,CASSRQGGANVLTF
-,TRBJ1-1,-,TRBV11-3,TGTGCCAGCAGCCTAAGGAACACTGAAGCTTTCTTT,CASSLRNTEAFF
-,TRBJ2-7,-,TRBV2,TGTGCCAGCAAGGAGGGGACCTCCCTCTACGAGCAGTACTTC,CASKEGTSLYEQYF
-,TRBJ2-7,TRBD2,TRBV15,TGTGCCACCAGCAGTCGCTCGGGACTAGCGGCCTACGAGCAGTACTTC,CATSSRSGLAAYEQYF
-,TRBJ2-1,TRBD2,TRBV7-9,TGTGCCAGCGAAAAAGCGGGGACTTACAATGAGCAGTTCTTC,CASEKAGTYNEQFF
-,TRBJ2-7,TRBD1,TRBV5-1,TGCGCCAGCAGCTTGGGACAGGGGGCTTTCTACGAGCAGTACTTC,CASSLGQGAFYEQYF
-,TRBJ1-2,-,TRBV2,TGTGCCAGCAGTTACAGGGTGGATGGCTACACCTTC,CASSYRVDGYTF
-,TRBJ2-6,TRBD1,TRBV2,TGTGCCACCAGGGCGGGGCAGGGGGCGCTAGGTGGGGCCAACGTCCTGACTTTC,CATRAGQGALGGANVLTF
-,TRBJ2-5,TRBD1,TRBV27,TGTGCCAGCAGCCCCGGGACAGGGGTGGGCGAGACCCAGTACTTC,CASSPGTGVGETQYF
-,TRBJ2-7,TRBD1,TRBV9,TGTGCCAGCAGCGGACCAGGGGGCGAGCAGTACTTC,CASSGPGGEQYF
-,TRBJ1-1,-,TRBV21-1,TGTGCCTCGGGGGGGGAAAACACTGAAGCTTTCTTT,CASGGENTEAFF
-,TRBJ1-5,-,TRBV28,TGTGCCAGCAGCTCGGGGGGGGGTCCCAATCAGCCCCAGCATTTT,CASSSGGGPNQPQHF
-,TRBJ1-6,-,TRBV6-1,TGTGCCAGCAGTTTAACCGGATGGAGTTCACCCCTCCACTTT,CASSLTGWSSPLHF
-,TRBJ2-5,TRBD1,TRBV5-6,TGTGCCAGCAGCCGATGGACAGGGCAAGAGACCCAGTACTTC,CASSRWTGQETQYF
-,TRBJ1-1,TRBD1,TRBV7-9,TGTGCCAGCAGCTCCCGGGACAGCTGGGACACTGAAGCTTTCTTT,CASSSRDSWDTEAFF